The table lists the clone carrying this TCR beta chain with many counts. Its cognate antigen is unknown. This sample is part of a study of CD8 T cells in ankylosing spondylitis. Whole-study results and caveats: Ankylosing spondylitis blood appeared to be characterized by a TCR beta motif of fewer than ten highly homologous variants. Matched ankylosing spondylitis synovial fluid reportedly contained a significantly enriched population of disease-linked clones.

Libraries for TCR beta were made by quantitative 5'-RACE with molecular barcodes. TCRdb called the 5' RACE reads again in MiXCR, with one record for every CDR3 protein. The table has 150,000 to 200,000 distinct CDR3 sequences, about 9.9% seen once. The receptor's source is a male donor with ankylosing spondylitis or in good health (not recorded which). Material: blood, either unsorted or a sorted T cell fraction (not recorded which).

The CDR3 bases are TGTGCCAGCAGCCAAACGACAGGGGGTGGCTACACCTTC. This translates into CASSQTTGGGYTF. The chain carries TRBV12-3 or TRBV12-4 and TRBJ1-2; 9 nucleotides match TRBD1. The V gene end was trimmed by 6 bases and the J gene end by 7 bases; junction bases not matched to a gene: 6. CDR3 length: 13 residues.